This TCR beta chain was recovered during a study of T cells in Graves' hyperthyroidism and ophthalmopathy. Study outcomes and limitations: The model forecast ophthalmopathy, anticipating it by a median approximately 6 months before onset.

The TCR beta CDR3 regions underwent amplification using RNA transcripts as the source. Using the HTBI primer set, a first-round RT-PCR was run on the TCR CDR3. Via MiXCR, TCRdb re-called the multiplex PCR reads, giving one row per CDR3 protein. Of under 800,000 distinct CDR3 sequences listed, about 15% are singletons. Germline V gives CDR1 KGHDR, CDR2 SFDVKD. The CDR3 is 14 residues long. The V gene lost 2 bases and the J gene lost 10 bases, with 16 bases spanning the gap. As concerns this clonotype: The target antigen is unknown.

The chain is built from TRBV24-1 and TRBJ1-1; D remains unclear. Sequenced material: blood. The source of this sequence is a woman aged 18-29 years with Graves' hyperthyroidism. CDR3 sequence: CATSDSGLPQRAFF. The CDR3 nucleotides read TGTGCCACCAGTGATTCTGGCCTTCCCCAGCGAGCTTTCTTT.